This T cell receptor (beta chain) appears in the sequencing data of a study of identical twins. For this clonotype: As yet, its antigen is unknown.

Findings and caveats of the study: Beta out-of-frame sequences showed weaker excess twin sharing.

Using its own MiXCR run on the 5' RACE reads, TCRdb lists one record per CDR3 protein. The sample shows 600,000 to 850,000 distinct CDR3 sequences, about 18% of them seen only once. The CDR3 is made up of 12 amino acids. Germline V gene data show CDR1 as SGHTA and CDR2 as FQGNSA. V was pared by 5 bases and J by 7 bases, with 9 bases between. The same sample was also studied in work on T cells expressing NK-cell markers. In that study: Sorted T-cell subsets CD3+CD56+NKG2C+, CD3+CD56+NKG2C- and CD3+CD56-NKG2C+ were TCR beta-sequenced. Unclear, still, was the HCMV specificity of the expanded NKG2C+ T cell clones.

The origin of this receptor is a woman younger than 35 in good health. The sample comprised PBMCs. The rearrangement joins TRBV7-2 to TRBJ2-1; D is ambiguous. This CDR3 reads CASSPQWNEQFF. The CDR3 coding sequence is TGTGCCAGCAGCCCCCAGTGGAATGAGCAGTTCTTC.